These T cell receptor beta chains were read from a single sample in a study of metastatic and nonmetastatic thyroid tumors. TCRdb re-processed the PCR reads through MiXCR. Here the sample spans about 82,000 clones, approximately 12% being singletons. What was sequenced was tumor tissue. Receptors originate from a female donor with papillary thyroid cancer or a benign thyroid nodule (not recorded which). Some clones in this sample may be carry-over from other donors' samples. Both conserved end residues are part of each CDR3.

J,V,CDR3
TRBJ2-3,TRBV7-8,CASSSPGLAATDTQYF
TRBJ2-2,TRBV5-4,CASSSSGRAAGELFF
TRBJ1-1,TRBV19,CASSRGQPEAFF
TRBJ1-3,TRBV11-2,CASSATRSSGNTIYF
TRBJ2-1,TRBV28,CASSQNRKEQFF
TRBJ1-4,TRBV18,CASSPPWVRGDEKLFF
TRBJ1-5,TRBV10-3,CAIIQRDATQPQHF
TRBJ2-1,TRBV28,CASGIEGEQFF
TRBJ2-5,TRBV5-4,CASSLGGDQETQYF
TRBJ2-3,TRBV7-7,CASSPTKGDRGYTDTQYF
TRBJ1-6,TRBV20-1,CSTTEGTRGSIYNSPLHF
TRBJ1-5,TRBV27,CASSLRAVNNQPQHF
TRBJ2-5,TRBV16,CASRSDKVAWETQYF
TRBJ1-6,TRBV28,CASSNTRTDPNSPLHF
TRBJ2-3,TRBV2,CASGAESGTDTQYF
TRBJ2-5,TRBV27,CASSSGQGSWETQYF
TRBJ1-6,TRBV7-3,CASSLNRDSPLHF
TRBJ1-1,TRBV20-1,CSAPPPGDTEAFF
TRBJ2-3,TRBV12-3/TRBV12-4,CACSLQVKFTDTQYF